This T cell receptor beta chain was documented in a study of OX40 agonist ivuxolimab in advanced cancers. Libraries were prepared by immunoSEQ multiplex PCR; TCRdb keeps only in-frame clonotypes and omits some of them. Of around 92,000 clones in the sample, approximately 95% were seen once. Trimming removed 5 bases from V and 4 bases from J, with 6 bases in between. The CDR3 is 12 amino acids. The germline V gene has CDR1 MNHNS and CDR2 SASEGT. Specimen: CD4+ or CD8+ T cells sorted from blood, collected in a trial of the OX40 agonist ivuxolimab. The TCR sequence derives from an adult with an advanced solid tumor such as melanoma, head and neck, liver or kidney cancer. V usage is TRBV6-1 and J usage is TRBJ1-3; D remains ambiguous. The CDR3 is CASSLAGNTIYF. The CDR3 coding sequence is TGTGCCAGCAGTTTGGCGGGAAACACCATATATTTT.